This T cell receptor beta chain was identified in a study of neurological immune-mediated disorders. The cDNA came from 5'RACE with 10-nucleotide random UMIs. TCRdb recomputed calls from the 5' RACE reads with MiXCR, one row per CDR3 protein. The data contain approximately 100,000 distinct CDR3 sequences, approximately 11% of them singletons. This CDR3 contains 19 residues. CDR1 and CDR2 from the germline V gene are SGHVS and FQNEAQ. Trimming removed 5 bases from V and 0 bases from J, with 20 bases in between. Specified time point: longitudinal time-point 3. PBMCs stored at -80 C, 2 million in total, were the source of the unsorted libraries.

The V call is TRBV7-8, the J call TRBJ1-6; no reliable D call. What was sequenced was PBMCs. The receptor was isolated from a female donor with HTLV-1-associated myelopathy (HAM/TSP). CDR3: CASSPGLGRFSSYNSPLHF. The DNA for the CDR3 is TGTGCCAGCAGCCCCGGGTTGGGTCGCTTTAGCTCCTATAATTCACCCCTCCACTTT.